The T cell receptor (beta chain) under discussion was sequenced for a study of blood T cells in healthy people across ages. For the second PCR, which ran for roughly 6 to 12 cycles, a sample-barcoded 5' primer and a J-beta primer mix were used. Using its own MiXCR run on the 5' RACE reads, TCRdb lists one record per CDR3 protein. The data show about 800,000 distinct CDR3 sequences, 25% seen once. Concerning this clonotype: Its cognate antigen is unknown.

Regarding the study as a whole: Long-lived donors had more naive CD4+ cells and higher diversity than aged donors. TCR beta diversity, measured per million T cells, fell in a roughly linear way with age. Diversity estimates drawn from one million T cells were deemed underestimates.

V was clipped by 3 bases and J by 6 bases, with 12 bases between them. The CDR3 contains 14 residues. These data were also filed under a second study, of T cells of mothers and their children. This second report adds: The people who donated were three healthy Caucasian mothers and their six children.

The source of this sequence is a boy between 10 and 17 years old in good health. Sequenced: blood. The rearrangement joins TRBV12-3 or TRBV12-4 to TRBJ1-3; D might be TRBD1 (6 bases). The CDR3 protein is CASSFRGLENTIYF. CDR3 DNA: TGTGCCAGCAGTTTCAGGGGTCTTGAAAACACCATATATTTT.